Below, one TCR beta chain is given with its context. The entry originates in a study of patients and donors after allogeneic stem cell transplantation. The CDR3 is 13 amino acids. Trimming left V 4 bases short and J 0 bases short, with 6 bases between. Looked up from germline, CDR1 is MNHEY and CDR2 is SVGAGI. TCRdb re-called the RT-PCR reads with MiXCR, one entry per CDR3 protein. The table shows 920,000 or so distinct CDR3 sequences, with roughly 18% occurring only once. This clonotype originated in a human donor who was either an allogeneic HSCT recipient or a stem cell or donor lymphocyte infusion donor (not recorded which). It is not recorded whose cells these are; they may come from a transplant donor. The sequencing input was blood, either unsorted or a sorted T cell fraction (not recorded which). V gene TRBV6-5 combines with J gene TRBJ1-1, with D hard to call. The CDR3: CASSSAVNTEAFF. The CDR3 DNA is TGTGCCAGCAGTTCGGCCGTGAACACTGAAGCTTTCTTT.